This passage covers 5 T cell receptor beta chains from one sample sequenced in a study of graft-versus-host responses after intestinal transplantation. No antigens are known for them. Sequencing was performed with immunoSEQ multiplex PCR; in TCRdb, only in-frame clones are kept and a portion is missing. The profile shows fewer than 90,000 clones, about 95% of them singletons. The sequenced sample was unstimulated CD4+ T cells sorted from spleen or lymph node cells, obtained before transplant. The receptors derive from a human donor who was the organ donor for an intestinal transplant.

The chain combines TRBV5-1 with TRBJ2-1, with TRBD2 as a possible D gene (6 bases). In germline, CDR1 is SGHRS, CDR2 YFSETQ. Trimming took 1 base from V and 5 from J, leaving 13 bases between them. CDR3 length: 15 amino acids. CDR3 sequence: CASSLRRGGDNEQFF. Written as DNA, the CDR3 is TGCGCCAGCAGCTTGAGGCGGGGTGGGGACAATGAGCAGTTCTTC.

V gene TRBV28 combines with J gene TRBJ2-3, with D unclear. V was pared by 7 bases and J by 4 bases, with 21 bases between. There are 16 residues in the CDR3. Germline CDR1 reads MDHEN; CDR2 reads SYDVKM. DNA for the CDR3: TGTGCCAGCACGACCTCAGGAGCAGGTTGGGCAGATACGCAGTATTTT. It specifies CASTTSGAGWADTQYF.

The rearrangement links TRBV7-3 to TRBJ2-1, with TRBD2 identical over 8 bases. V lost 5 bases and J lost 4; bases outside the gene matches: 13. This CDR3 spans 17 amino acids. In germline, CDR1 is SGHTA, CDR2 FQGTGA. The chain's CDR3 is CASSRTQPGLEYNEQFF. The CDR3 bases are TGTGCCAGCAGCCGAACCCAACCGGGACTAGAATACAATGAGCAGTTCTTC.

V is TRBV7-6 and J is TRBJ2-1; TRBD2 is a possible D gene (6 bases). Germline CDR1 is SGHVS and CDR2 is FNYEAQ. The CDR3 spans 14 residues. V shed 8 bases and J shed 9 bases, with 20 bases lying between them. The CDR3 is CASVPGGASVEQFF. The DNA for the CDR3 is TGTGCCAGCGTGCCTGGCGGGGCCAGTGTTGAGCAGTTCTTC.

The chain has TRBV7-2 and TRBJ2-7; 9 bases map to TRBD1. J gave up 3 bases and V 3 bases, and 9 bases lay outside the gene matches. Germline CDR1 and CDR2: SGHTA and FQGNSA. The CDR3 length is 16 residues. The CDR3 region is CASSFSRTGEGYEQYF. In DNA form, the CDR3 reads TGTGCCAGCAGCTTCTCGCGGACAGGGGAGGGCTACGAGCAGTACTTC.